Listed below are T cell receptor beta chains from one sample, sequenced in a study of blood T cell repertoires in COVID-19. Assay: immunoSEQ multiplex PCR; the TCRdb copy retains only in-frame clones and omits some. Of 350,000 to 450,000 clones listed, more than 70% are singletons. Sequenced input: peripheral blood. The source is a woman aged 55-69 years with COVID-19, enrolled during active disease. The CDR3 runs from the conserved cysteine through the conserved F or W. The order of the fields is D gene, J gene, V gene, clone size, CDR3 DNA, CDR3 protein. A D gene is named only where the DNA matches it firmly. Clone size is shown for a subset of rows, as once, few, many or a class of expanded clone.

>TRBD2|TRBJ2-3|TRBV5-4|NA
TGTGCCAGCAGCTTTCGAGAGCGGGGGGCCTCAGATACGCAGTATTTT
CASSFRERGASDTQYF
>NA|TRBJ2-3|TRBV7-8|NA
TGTGCCAGCAGCTTTCGAATGGGCAGACAGAGCACAGATACGCAGTATTTT
CASSFRMGRQSTDTQYF
>NA|TRBJ1-1|TRBV19|NA
TGTGCCAGTAGTATAGTTAAGAGTAACACTGAAGCTTTCTTT
CASSIVKSNTEAFF
>NA|TRBJ2-3|TRBV7-6|NA
TGTGCCAGCAGCTATCTGGGCGGGGGCACCTCCACAGATACGCAGTATTTT
CASSYLGGGTSTDTQYF
>TRBD2|TRBJ2-7|TRBV18|once
TGTGCCAGCTCACCCGGGCTAGCGGGTATGTCGTACGAGCAGTACTTC
CASSPGLAGMSYEQYF
>TRBD1|TRBJ2-7|TRBV28|once
TGTGCCAGCAGTTTACCCTACGACAGGGTTTCCTACGAGCAGTACTTC
CASSLPYDRVSYEQYF
>TRBD1|TRBJ2-7|TRBV28|NA
TGTGCCAGCAGTGATACCGGGACAGGGGACTACGAGCAGTACTTC
CASSDTGTGDYEQYF
>NA|TRBJ2-7|TRBV5-1|NA
TGCGCCAGCAGCGAACCGATGCAGGGTTACGAGCAGTACTTC
CASSEPMQGYEQYF
>NA|TRBJ2-1|TRBV5-6|NA
TGTGCCAGCAGCCGAATACAGCCCTACAATGAGCAGTTCTTC
CASSRIQPYNEQFF
>NA|TRBJ2-1|TRBV7-3|NA
TGTGCCAGCAGCCCCCGCCCCGGGGTAGACCTCCCTTGGTTCTTC
CASSPRPGVDLPWFF
>TRBD2|TRBJ2-2|TRBV28|NA
TGTGCCAGCAGTTTAGGGCGGCGGGGGAGGTCCGGGGAGCTGTTTTTT
CASSLGRRGRSGELFF
>TRBD1|TRBJ1-2|TRBV11-2|NA
TGTGCCAGCAGCTCCGCCGGGACAGGGTACTATGGCTACACCTTC
CASSSAGTGYYGYTF
>TRBD2|TRBJ2-7|TRBV7-3|NA
TGTGCCAGCAGCAGGGGACTAGCGGGGGACGAGCAGTACTTC
CASSRGLAGDEQYF